This T cell receptor beta chain was captured by sequencing in a study of CD8+ T cells in alopecia areata. Study conclusions and caveats: Clonality exceeded that of normal scalp in lesional scalp, most notably in alopecia totalis/universalis.

After isolation, RNA underwent reverse transcription to generate cDNA as the sequencing template. Sequencing was performed with immunoSEQ multiplex PCR; in TCRdb, only in-frame clones are kept and a portion is missing. The table shows 100,000 to 150,000 clones, with approximately 48% occurring only once. Individuals with alopecia areata gave both lesional scalp punch biopsies and peripheral blood for collection. Using a FACSAria, the CD4+ and CD8+ T cells were sorted from the PBMCs. About this clone: Its matching antigen is unknown.

The CDR3 contains 15 residues. V was trimmed by 0 bases and J by 3 bases, leaving 10 bases between them. Germline CDR1 reads SGHRS; CDR2 reads YFSETQ. This clonotype was sampled from a human donor with alopecia areata. Sequenced here: CD8+ T cells sorted from blood, sampled at week 0. The genes are TRBV5-1 and TRBJ1-5; D perhaps matches TRBD1 (5 bases). CDR3 amino acids: CASSLGGANNQPQHF. In DNA form, the CDR3 reads TGCGCCAGCAGCTTGGGTGGGGCTAACAATCAGCCCCAGCATTTT.